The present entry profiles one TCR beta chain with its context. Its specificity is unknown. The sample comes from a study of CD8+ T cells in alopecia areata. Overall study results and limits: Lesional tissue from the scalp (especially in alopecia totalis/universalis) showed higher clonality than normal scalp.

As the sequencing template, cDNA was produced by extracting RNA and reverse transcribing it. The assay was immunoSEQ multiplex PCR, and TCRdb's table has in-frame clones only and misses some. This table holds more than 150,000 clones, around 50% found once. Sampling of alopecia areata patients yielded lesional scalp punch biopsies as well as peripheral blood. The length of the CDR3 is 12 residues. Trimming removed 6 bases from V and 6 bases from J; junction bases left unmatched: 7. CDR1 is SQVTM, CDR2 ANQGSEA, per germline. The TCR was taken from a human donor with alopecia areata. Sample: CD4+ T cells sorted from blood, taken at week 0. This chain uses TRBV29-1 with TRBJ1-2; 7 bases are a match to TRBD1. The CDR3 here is CSVRQGGDGYTF. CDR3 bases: TGCAGCGTCAGACAGGGAGGGGATGGCTACACCTTC.